This T cell receptor beta chain was found in a study of beta chain features in type 1 diabetes. Study outcomes and limitations: TCRB CDR3s were moderately but significantly shorter in Type 1 diabetes patients in all four CD4+ subsets.

For this clone: Antigen unknown.

Isolation of CD4+ naive, central memory, regulatory and stem cell-like memory cells was achieved by sorting via CD45RO/CCR7/CD25/CD127/CD95/CD27. The isolated RNA, all of it, was reverse transcribed, so expressed TCRB transcripts were what got sequenced. The protocol was immunoSEQ multiplex PCR, while the TCRdb copy is restricted to in-frame clones and leaves out a portion. The sample contains about 340,000 clones, about 13% of which appear only once. Germline V lookup: CDR1 LNHDA, CDR2 SQIVND (reference sequence). This CDR3 contains 14 residues. The ends were cut back, 4 bases at V and 5 bases at J, with 14 bases in the middle.

The sample comprised naive CD4+ T cells from blood. The receptor was derived from a woman between 18 and 29 years old with type 1 diabetes. The chain combines TRBV19 with TRBJ1-2, with D unresolved. The CDR3 bases are TGTGCCAGTAGTACCGCTATCGGTCCGTATGGCTACACCTTC. This sequence encodes CASSTAIGPYGYTF.